The TCR beta chain under discussion was sequenced for a study of blood T cells in healthy people across ages. Notes on this clonotype: Its antigen is undetermined.

Germline CDR1 SGDLS, CDR2 YYNGEE. Losses at the gene ends were 0 bases for V and 7 bases for J; bases not matched to a gene: 10. This CDR3 has 16 residues. Through a sample-barcoded 5' primer and a J-beta primer mix, a second PCR was run for roughly 6 to 12 cycles. TCRdb reprocessed the 5' RACE reads with MiXCR, giving one entry per CDR3 protein. The sample includes approximately 770,000 distinct CDR3 sequences, 55% to 75% seen only once; the top ten take 22%. Study-wide points: Possibly confounding the expanded clonotype changes was the fact that donor CMV status was unknown.

All donors came from Russia, were Caucasian and healthy, and spanned ages roughly 6 to 100. The source material was blood. The clonotype was recovered from a young man in good health. The chain is built from TRBV9 and TRBJ2-1, with TRBD2 identical over 7 bases. CDR3 residues: CASSVVGGSARNEQFF. For the CDR3, the DNA is TGTGCCAGCAGCGTAGTGGGAGGGAGTGCGAGGAATGAGCAGTTCTTC. The full variable domain, completed using reference TRBV9 and TRBJ2-1, is DSGVTQTPKHLITATGQRVTLRCSPRSGDLSVYWYQQSLDQGLQFLIQYYNGEERAKGNILERFSAQQFPDLHSELNLSSLELGDSALYFCASSVVGGSARNEQFFGPGTRLTVL.